The 8 T cell receptor beta chains presented below share a single source sample, sequenced in a study of post-analysis software for immune sequencing data. General study points: Patients had higher frequencies than controls of roughly five TRBV segments, including TRBV5-6, TRBV5-1 and TRBV20-1.

Prepared libraries of TCR beta cDNA carried unique molecular identifiers. In TCRdb, the PCR reads were re-called with MiXCR into one record per CDR3 protein. The table includes some 700,000 distinct CDR3 sequences, around 60% detected once. No cognate antigen is known for these TCRs. Sequencing input: blood. These receptors were taken from a girl aged 2-10 years with multiple sclerosis.

The rearrangement joins TRBV5-4 to TRBJ2-1; either TRBD1 or TRBD2 may fit D (5 bases each). From germline, CDR1 is SGHNT and CDR2 YYREEE (reference sequence). V gave up 7 bases and J gave up 0 bases, with 14 bases separating them. The CDR3 length is 15 residues. The CDR3 coding sequence is TGTGCCAGCCTAAGAGGGGAAAGCTCCTACAATGAGCAGTTCTTC. Residues: CASLRGESSYNEQFF. The full variable domain, in which reference TRBV5-4 and TRBJ2-1 provide the parts outside the CDR3, is ETGVTQSPTHLIKTRGQQVTLRCSSQSGHNTVSWYQQALGQGPQFIFQYYREEENGRGNFPPRFSGLQFPNYSSELNVNALELDDSALYLCASLRGESSYNEQFFGPGTRLTVL.

The genes are TRBV6-6 and TRBJ2-7, with D perhaps TRBD1 or TRBD2 (7 bases each). The J call may be mistaken, given a closer DNA end match to TRBJ2-5. There are 15 residues in the CDR3. CDR1 is MNHNY and CDR2 is SVGAGI in the germline V gene (reference sequence). CDR3 nucleotide sequence: TGTGCCAGCCGAGCGGCAGGGGGGGCGCAAGAGACCCAGTACTTC. It specifies CASRAAGGAQETQYF.

This sequence joins TRBV28 and TRBJ1-1; no clear D. CDR3 size: 12 residues. Germline CDR1 is MDHEN and CDR2 is SYDVKM. The ends were cut back, 8 bases at V and 0 bases at J, with 7 bases in the middle. CDR3 in DNA: TGTGCCAGCCTGAGAATGAACACTGAAGCTTTCTTT. This encodes CASLRMNTEAFF.

In its sample, this clonotype was seen a few times. CDR3 DNA: TGCGCCAGCAGCTTGTGGCAGGGACAAGAGACCCAGTACTTC. Translated: CASSLWQGQETQYF. The chain employs TRBV5-1 and TRBJ2-5; maybe TRBD1 (5 bases). Looked up from germline, CDR1 is SGHRS and CDR2 is YFSETQ. This CDR3 region has 14 residues. V was shortened by 1 base and J by 2 bases, with 9 bases between the two germline ends.

The V gene is TRBV5-1, the J gene TRBJ2-6, with D uncertain. Between the trimmed V and J ends, which lost 0 bases and 4 bases, there was a span of 11 bases. The CDR3 is 16 amino acids. Per the germline V gene, CDR1 is SGHRS and CDR2 is YFSETQ. The CDR3 DNA sequence: TGCGCCAGCAGCTTGGTTAGGCAGACCGGGGCCAACGTCCTGACTTTC. Translating it yields CASSLVRQTGANVLTF.

The rearrangement links TRBV20-1 to TRBJ2-3, with D perhaps assigned TRBD1 or TRBD2 (5 bases each). Trimming left V 6 bases short and J 2 bases short, with 12 bases between. This CDR3 is built from 13 residues. CDR1 is DFQATT and CDR2 is SNEGSKA in the germline V gene (reference sequence). CDR3 protein: CSARDPNTDTQYF. CDR3 coding DNA: TGCAGTGCAAGGGACCCCAACACAGATACGCAGTATTTT.

The rearrangement links TRBV12-3 or TRBV12-4 to TRBJ1-2, with D maybe TRBD1 (6 bases). V lost 1 base to trimming and J lost 7 bases, with 10 bases between them. The CDR3 runs to 13 residues. CDR3 residues: CASSLGGASGYTF. DNA for the CDR3: TGTGCCAGCAGTTTAGGGGGGGCAAGTGGCTACACCTTC.

The CDR3 reads CASRVSTSGRAKDEQFF. CDR3 nucleotides: TGTGCCAGCAGAGTATCCACTAGCGGGAGGGCCAAGGATGAGCAGTTCTTC. V usage is TRBV12-3 or TRBV12-4 and J usage is TRBJ2-1; 13 positions agree with TRBD2. The V gene end was trimmed by 6 bases and the J gene end by 8 bases; junction bases not matched to a gene: 13. This CDR3 has 17 amino acids.